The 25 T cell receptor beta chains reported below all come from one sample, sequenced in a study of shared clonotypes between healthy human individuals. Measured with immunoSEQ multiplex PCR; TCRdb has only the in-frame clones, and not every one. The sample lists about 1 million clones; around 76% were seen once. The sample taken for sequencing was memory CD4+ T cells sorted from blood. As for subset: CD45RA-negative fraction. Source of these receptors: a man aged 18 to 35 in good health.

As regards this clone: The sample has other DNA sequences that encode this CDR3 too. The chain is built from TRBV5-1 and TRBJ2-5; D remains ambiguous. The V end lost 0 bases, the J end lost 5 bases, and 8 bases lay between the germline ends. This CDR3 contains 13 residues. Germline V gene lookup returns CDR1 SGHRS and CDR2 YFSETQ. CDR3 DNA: TGCGCCAGCAGCTTGGGGGTGAGCGAGACCCAGTACTTC. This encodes CASSLGVSETQYF.

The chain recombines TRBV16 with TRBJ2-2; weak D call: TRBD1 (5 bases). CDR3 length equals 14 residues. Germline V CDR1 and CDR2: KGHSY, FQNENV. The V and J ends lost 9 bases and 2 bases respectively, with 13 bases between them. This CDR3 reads CARKGQGNTGELFF. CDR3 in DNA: TGTGCCAGAAAGGGGCAGGGAAACACCGGGGAGCTGTTTTTT. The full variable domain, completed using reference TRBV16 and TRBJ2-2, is GEEVAQTPKHLVRGEGQKAKLYCAPIKGHSYVFWYQQVLKNEFKFLISFQNENVFDETGMPKERFSAKCLPNSPCSLEIQATKLEDSAVYFCARKGQGNTGELFFGEGSRLTVL.

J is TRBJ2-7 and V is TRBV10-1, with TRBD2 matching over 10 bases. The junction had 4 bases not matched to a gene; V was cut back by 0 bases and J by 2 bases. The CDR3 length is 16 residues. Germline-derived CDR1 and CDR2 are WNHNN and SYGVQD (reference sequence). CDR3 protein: CASSESKSGRAYEQYF. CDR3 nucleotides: TGCGCCAGCAGTGAGTCGAAGAGCGGGAGGGCCTACGAGCAGTACTTC.

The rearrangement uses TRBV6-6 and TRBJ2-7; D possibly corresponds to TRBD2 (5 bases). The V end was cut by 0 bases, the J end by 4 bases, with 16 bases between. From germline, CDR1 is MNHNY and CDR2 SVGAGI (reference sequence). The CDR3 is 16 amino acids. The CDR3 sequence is CASSYSEETLIYEQYF. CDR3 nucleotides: TGTGCCAGCAGTTACTCGGAGGAAACCCTCATTTACGAGCAGTACTTC.

The CDR3 DNA sequence: TGCGCCAGCAGCTCGCTAATAGGACAGGGGGCTGGAAACACCATATATTTT. Its translation is CASSSLIGQGAGNTIYF. The V and J genes are TRBV5-1 and TRBJ1-3, with 10 bases that match TRBD1. This CDR3 is 17 amino acids long. V lost 3 bases, J lost 2 bases, and 8 bases stayed unmatched. Germline V gene sequence: CDR1 SGHRS, CDR2 YFSETQ. The whole variable domain, remainder taken from reference TRBV5-1 and TRBJ1-3, is KAGVTQTPRYLIKTRGQQVTLSCSPISGHRSVSWYQQTPGQGLQFLFEYFSETQRNKGNFPGRFSGRQFSNSRSEMNVSTLELGDSALYLCASSSLIGQGAGNTIYFGEGSWLTVV.

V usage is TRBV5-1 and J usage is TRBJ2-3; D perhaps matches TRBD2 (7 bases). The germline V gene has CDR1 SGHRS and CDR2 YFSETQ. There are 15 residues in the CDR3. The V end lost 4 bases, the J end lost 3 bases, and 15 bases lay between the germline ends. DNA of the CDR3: TGCGCCAGCAGCATACTGGGGGGGCCGACAGATACGCAGTATTTT. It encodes CASSILGGPTDTQYF.

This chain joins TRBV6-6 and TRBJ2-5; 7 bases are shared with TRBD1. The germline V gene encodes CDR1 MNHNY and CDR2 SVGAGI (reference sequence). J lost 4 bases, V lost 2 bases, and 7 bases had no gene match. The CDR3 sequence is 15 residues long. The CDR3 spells CASSYRGDRAETQYF. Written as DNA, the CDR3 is TGTGCCAGCAGTTACCGGGGAGACAGGGCAGAGACCCAGTACTTC.

DNA of the CDR3: TGTGCCATCACCCCCACTAGCGGATACAATGAGCAGTTCTTC. Encoded protein: CAITPTSGYNEQFF. The chain couples TRBV10-3 to TRBJ2-1; TRBD2 matches at 8 bases. The ends lost 7 bases at V and 4 bases at J; junction bases unmatched: 6. CDR3 length equals 14 residues. In germline, CDR1 is ENHRY, CDR2 SYGVKD.

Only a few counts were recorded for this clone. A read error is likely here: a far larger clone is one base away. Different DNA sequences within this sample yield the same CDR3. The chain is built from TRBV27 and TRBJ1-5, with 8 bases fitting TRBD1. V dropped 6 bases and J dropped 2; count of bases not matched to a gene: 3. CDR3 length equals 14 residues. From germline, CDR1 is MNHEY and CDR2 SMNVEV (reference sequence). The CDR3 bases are TGTGCCAGCAGCCCGGGACAGGGCAATCAGCCCCAGCATTTT. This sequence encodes CASSPGQGNQPQHF.

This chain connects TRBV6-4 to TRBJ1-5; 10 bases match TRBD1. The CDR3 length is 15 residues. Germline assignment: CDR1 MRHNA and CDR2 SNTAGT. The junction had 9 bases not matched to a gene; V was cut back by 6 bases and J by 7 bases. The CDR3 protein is CASSAWGQGQQPQHF. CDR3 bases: TGTGCCAGCAGCGCCTGGGGACAGGGGCAACAGCCCCAGCATTTT.

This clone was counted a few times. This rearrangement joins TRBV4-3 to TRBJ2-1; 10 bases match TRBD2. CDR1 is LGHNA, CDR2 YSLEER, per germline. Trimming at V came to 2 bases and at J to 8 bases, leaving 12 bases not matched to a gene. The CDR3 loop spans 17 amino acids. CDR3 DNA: TGCGCCAGCAGCCAACACCCTACTAGCGGGATAATGGATGAGCAGTTCTTC. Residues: CASSQHPTSGIMDEQFF.

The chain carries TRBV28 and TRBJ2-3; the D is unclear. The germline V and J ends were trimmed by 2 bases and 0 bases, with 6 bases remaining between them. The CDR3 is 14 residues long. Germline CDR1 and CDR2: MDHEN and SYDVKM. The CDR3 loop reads CASSLTSSTDTQYF. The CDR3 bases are TGTGCCAGCAGTTTAACGTCTAGCACAGATACGCAGTATTTT.

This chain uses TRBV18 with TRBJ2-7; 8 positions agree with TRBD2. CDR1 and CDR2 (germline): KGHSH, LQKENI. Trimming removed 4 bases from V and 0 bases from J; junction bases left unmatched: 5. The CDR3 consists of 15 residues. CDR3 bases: TGTGCCAGCTCACATAGCGGGGAAAGCTCCTACGAGCAGTACTTC. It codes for CASSHSGESSYEQYF.

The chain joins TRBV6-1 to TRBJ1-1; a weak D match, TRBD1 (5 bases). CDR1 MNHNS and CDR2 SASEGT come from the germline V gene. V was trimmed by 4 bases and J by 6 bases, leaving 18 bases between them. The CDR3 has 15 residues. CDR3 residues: CASSAGGVFRSEAFF. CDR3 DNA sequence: TGTGCCAGCAGTGCAGGAGGGGTTTTTAGGTCTGAAGCTTTCTTT.

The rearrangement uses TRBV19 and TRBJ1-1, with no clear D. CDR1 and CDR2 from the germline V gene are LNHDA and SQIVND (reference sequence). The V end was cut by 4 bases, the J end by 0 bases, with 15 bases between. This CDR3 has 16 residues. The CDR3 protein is CASSTRLRPLNTEAFF. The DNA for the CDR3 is TGTGCCAGTAGTACTCGGCTGCGGCCGCTGAACACTGAAGCTTTCTTT. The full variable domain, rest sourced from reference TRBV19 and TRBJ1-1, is DGGITQSPKYLFRKEGQNVTLSCEQNLNHDAMYWYRQDPGQGLRLIYYSQIVNDFQKGDIAEGYSVSREKKESFPLTVTSAQKNPTAFYLCASSTRLRPLNTEAFFGQGTRLTVV.

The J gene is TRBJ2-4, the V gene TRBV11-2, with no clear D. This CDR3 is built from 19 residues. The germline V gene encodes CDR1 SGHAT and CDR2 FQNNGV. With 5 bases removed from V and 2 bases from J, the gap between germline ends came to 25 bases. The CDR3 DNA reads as TGTGCCAGCAGCGCACGTGTAGACGTCGGTATTGGGACCAAAAACATTCAGTACTTC. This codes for CASSARVDVGIGTKNIQYF.

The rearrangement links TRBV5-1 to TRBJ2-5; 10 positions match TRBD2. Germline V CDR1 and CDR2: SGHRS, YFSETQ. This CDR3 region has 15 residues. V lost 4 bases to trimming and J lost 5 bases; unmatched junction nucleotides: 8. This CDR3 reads CASSRYPGLAETQYF. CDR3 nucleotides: TGCGCCAGCAGCCGATACCCGGGACTAGCGGAGACCCAGTACTTC. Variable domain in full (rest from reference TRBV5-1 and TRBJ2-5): KAGVTQTPRYLIKTRGQQVTLSCSPISGHRSVSWYQQTPGQGLQFLFEYFSETQRNKGNFPGRFSGRQFSNSRSEMNVSTLELGDSALYLCASSRYPGLAETQYFGPGTRLLVL.

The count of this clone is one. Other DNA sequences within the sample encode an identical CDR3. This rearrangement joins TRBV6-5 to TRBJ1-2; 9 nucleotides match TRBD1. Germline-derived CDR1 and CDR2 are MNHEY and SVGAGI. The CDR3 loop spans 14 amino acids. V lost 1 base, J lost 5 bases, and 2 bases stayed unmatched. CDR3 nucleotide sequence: TGTGCCAGCAGTTACTTAGGACAGGGGTATGGCTACACCTTC. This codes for CASSYLGQGYGYTF.

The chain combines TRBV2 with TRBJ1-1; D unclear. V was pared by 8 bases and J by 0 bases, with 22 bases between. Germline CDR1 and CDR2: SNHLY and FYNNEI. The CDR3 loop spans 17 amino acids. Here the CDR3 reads CASQKEGGGMMNTEAFF. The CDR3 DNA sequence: TGTGCCAGCCAGAAAGAAGGCGGCGGGATGATGAACACTGAAGCTTTCTTT.

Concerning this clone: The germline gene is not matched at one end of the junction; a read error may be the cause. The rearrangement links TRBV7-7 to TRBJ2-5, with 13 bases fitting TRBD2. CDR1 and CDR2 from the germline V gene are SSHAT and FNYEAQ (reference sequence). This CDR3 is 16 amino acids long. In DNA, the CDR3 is TGTGCTAGCAGCCACCGGACTAGCGGGAGAAGAGAGACCCAGTACTTC. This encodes CASSHRTSGRRETQYF. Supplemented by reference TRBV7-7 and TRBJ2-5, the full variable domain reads GAGVSQSPRYKVTKRGQDVTLRCDPISSHATLYWYQQALGQGPEFLTYFNYEAQPDKSGLPSDRFSAERPEGSISTLTIQRTEQRDSAMYRCASSHRTSGRRETQYFGPGTRLLVL.

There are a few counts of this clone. DNA for the CDR3: TGTGCCAGCAGTCGGGACAGGGGGTCCGGGGAGCTGTTTTTT. This gives the protein CASSRDRGSGELFF. The chain is built from TRBV5-6 and TRBJ2-2, with 11 bases aligning to TRBD1. The CDR3 extends over 14 amino acids. Trimming at V came to 5 bases and at J to 6 bases, leaving 3 bases not matched to a gene. Germline CDR1 SGHDT, CDR2 YYEEEE.

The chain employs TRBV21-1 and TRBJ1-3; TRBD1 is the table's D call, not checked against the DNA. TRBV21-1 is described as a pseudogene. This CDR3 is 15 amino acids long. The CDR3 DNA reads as TGTGCCAGCAGCAAAGCGGCCGTGGCTGGAAACACCATATATTTT. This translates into CASSKAAVAGNTIYF.

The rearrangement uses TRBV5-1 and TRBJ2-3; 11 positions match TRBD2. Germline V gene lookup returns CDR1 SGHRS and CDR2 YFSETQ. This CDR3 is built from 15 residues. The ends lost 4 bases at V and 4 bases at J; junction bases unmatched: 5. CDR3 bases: TGCGCCAGCAGCCGTAGCGGGAGGGCAGCAGATACGCAGTATTTT. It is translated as CASSRSGRAADTQYF.

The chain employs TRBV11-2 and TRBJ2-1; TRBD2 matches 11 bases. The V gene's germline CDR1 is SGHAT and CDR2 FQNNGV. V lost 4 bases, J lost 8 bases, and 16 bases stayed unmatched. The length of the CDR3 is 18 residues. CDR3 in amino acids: CASSYIGTSGGAVHEQFF. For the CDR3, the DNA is TGTGCCAGCAGCTACATCGGGACTAGCGGTGGGGCGGTGCATGAGCAGTTCTTC.

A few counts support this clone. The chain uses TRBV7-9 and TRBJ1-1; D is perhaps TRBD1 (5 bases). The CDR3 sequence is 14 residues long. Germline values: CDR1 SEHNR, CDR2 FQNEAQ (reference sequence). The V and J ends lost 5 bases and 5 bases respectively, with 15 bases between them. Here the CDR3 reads CASSLWGGSTEAFF. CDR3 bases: TGTGCCAGCAGCCTTTGGGGGGGAAGTACTGAAGCTTTCTTT.